Each of the 25 T cell receptor beta chains below was sequenced from the same sample in a study of blood T cell repertoires in COVID-19 (dated by TCRdb to about 2020). Library prep was done by the immunoSEQ multiplex PCR assay. TCRdb carries this immuneACCESS record with in-frame sequences only. Its versions omit some clonotypes, under half of them owing to an unresolved V gene in the studies checked, with the rest unexplained. The sample has some 260,000 clones on record, 75% to 90% of them singletons. The ten largest clonotypes hold about 9.4% of the sample. What was sequenced was peripheral blood. These receptors all come from a woman between 65 and 79 years old with COVID-19, enrolled during active disease.

This clone was seen a handful of times. The V and J genes are TRBV5-1 and TRBJ1-5; D unresolved. From germline, CDR1 is SGHRS and CDR2 YFSETQ. The CDR3 runs to 13 residues. V was shortened by 2 bases and J by 3 bases, with 6 bases between the two germline ends. The CDR3 loop is CASSFHFNQPQHF. The CDR3 DNA follows: TGCGCCAGCAGCTTTCATTTCAATCAGCCCCAGCATTTT.

V usage is TRBV7-6 and J usage is TRBJ2-2; 7 bases map to TRBD2. V lost 2 bases, J lost 7 bases, and 10 bases stayed unmatched. Germline CDR1 SGHVS, CDR2 FNYEAQ. This CDR3 region has 16 residues. The CDR3 DNA is TGTGCCAGCAGCTTACAAGGAGGGAGGGCCGGCGGGGAGCTGTTTTTT. It is translated as CASSLQGGRAGGELFF.

The J gene is TRBJ2-7, the V gene TRBV30; 13 bases line up with TRBD2. Trimming cost V 3 bases and J 4 bases; bases outside gene matches: 6. Germline V lookup: CDR1 GTSNPN, CDR2 SVGIG (reference sequence). CDR3 length: 15 residues. In DNA form, the CDR3 reads TGTGCCTGGAGGGCGGGACTAGCGGGGTTATACGAGCAGTACTTC. Its translation: CAWRAGLAGLYEQYF.

The count of this clone is one. This sequence joins TRBV7-9 and TRBJ1-4; 9 bases agree with TRBD1. Germline CDR1 SEHNR, CDR2 FQNEAQ (reference sequence). V shed 3 bases and J 8 bases; nucleotides not matched to a gene: 13. The CDR3 has 17 amino acids. The CDR3 is CASSFNSGTGPGEKLFF. The CDR3 DNA sequence: TGTGCCAGCAGCTTTAACTCCGGGACAGGGCCTGGAGAAAAACTGTTTTTT.

The rearrangement uses TRBV28 and TRBJ2-7; D not certain. The V gene's germline CDR1 is MDHEN and CDR2 SYDVKM. V shed 3 bases and J shed 0 bases, with 6 bases lying between them. The CDR3 spans 13 residues. CDR3 sequence: CASSLYSSYEQYF. The CDR3 DNA follows: TGTGCCAGCAGTTTGTACAGCTCCTACGAGCAGTACTTC.

This rearrangement joins TRBV11-3 to TRBJ2-1; TRBD2 agrees at 8 bases. The germline gives CDR1 SGHNT, CDR2 YENEEA. V trimming: 6 bases; J trimming: 6 bases; junction bases outside the gene matches: 7. CDR3 length: 14 amino acids. CDR3 residues: CASSLGGRINEQFF. For the CDR3, the DNA is TGTGCCAGCAGTTTGGGCGGGAGGATCAATGAGCAGTTCTTC.

The V and J genes are TRBV5-4 and TRBJ2-5; maybe TRBD2 (6 bases). Germline-derived CDR1 and CDR2 are SGHNT and YYREEE (reference sequence). Trimming removed 3 bases from V and 3 bases from J, with 12 bases in between. This CDR3 has 14 residues. This CDR3 reads CASSSPGGKETQYF. The CDR3 DNA reads as TGTGCCAGCAGCTCCCCCGGCGGGAAAGAGACCCAGTACTTC.

This chain joins TRBV15 and TRBJ1-5; the D gene is possibly TRBD1 (6 bases). The CDR3 has 15 residues. In germline, CDR1 is LNHNV, CDR2 YYDKDF (reference sequence). Trimming shortened V by 2 bases and J by 4 bases, and 12 bases separated the two germline ends. The chain's CDR3 is CATSRHRDKNQPQHF. DNA for the CDR3: TGTGCCACCAGCAGACACCGGGACAAAAATCAGCCCCAGCATTTT.

The chain recombines TRBV10-3 with TRBJ1-2, with TRBD1 matching over 8 bases. Germline assignment: CDR1 ENHRY and CDR2 SYGVKD. Trimming cost V 6 bases and J 8 bases; bases outside gene matches: 11. The CDR3 sequence is 14 residues long. The CDR3 region has the DNA TGTGCCATCAGATTTTCCGGACAGGGCGACGGCTACACCTTC. Translation gives CAIRFSGQGDGYTF.

This rearrangement joins TRBV5-1 to TRBJ1-4; D is possibly TRBD1 (5 bases). The CDR3 contains 15 residues. Germline assignment: CDR1 SGHRS and CDR2 YFSETQ. V was trimmed by 0 bases and J by 8 bases, leaving 14 bases between them. DNA for the CDR3: TGCGCCAGCAGCTTGGTCCCAGGGTTGGAGGAAAAACTGTTTTTT. Amino acid sequence: CASSLVPGLEEKLFF.

This clone was detected only once. V and J are TRBV10-3 and TRBJ2-5; D call uncertain. Trimming pared 3 bases from V and 5 bases from J, leaving 7 bases between. The CDR3 loop spans 12 amino acids. Germline CDR1 ENHRY, CDR2 SYGVKD. CDR3 nucleotide sequence: TGTGCCATCAGTGAACATCCGGAGACCCAGTACTTC. Its translation: CAISEHPETQYF.

The chain uses TRBV9 and TRBJ2-1; D possibly corresponds to TRBD1 (6 bases). The ends were cut back, 3 bases at V and 2 bases at J, with 12 bases in the middle. Germline CDR1 is SGDLS and CDR2 is YYNGEE. The CDR3 has 15 amino acids. CDR3 sequence: CASSALQGAYNEQFF. The CDR3 coding sequence is TGTGCCAGCAGCGCGTTACAGGGTGCCTACAATGAGCAGTTCTTC.

This chain connects TRBV6-1 to TRBJ1-1; 8 bases fit TRBD1. With 2 bases clipped from V and 3 bases from J, the junction kept 8 bases outside the gene matches. Germline-derived CDR1 and CDR2 are MNHNS and SASEGT. The CDR3 is 16 amino acids. Written as DNA, the CDR3 is TGTGCCAGCAGTGAACTGGCAGGGGGCCCGCACACTGAAGCTTTCTTT. Encoded protein: CASSELAGGPHTEAFF.

This clone was observed a handful of times. The V call is TRBV28, the J call TRBJ2-7, with D possibly being TRBD1 (5 bases). Germline CDR1 and CDR2: MDHEN and SYDVKM. V shed 6 bases and J shed 1 base, with 13 bases lying between them. The CDR3 sequence is 14 residues long. The CDR3 DNA follows: TGTGCCAGCAGCCCAAGGGGCTGGTCCTACGAGCAGTACTTC. Amino acids: CASSPRGWSYEQYF.

This chain links TRBV7-2 with TRBJ2-7; TRBD2 is a possible D gene (5 bases). The ends were cut back, 1 base at V and 7 bases at J, with 11 bases in the middle. In germline, CDR1 is SGHTA, CDR2 FQGNSA. This CDR3 comprises 13 residues. The CDR3 loop reads CASSLDGLGEQYF. As DNA, the CDR3 is TGTGCCAGCAGCTTAGACGGACTCGGGGAGCAGTACTTC.

The CDR3 reads CASSSRLAGGSEQFF. The CDR3 coding sequence is TGTGCCAGCAGTAGCAGACTAGCGGGAGGGAGTGAGCAGTTCTTC. The rearrangement links TRBV2 to TRBJ2-1; TRBD2 aligns across 14 bases. V was clipped by 5 bases and J by 9 bases; unmatched bases: 6. From germline, CDR1 is SNHLY and CDR2 FYNNEI. This CDR3 has 15 residues. Looking up the rest from reference TRBV2 and TRBJ2-1 gives the full variable domain: EPEVTQTPSHQVTQMGQEVILRCVPISNHLYFYWYRQILGQKVEFLVSFYNNEISEKSEIFDDQFSVERPDGSNFTLKIRSTKLEDSAMYFCASSSRLAGGSEQFFGPGTRLTVL.

This chain joins TRBV7-3 and TRBJ2-1; no clear D gene. The CDR3 contains 14 residues. Germline V gives CDR1 SGHTA, CDR2 FQGTGA. The V end was cut by 1 base, the J end by 7 bases, with 11 bases between. CDR3 amino acids: CASSLMHSRNEQFF. The CDR3 DNA follows: TGTGCCAGCAGCTTAATGCATTCTCGGAATGAGCAGTTCTTC.

V and J are TRBV29-1 and TRBJ2-5; the D gene is possibly TRBD2 (5 bases). This CDR3 region has 13 residues. The V end lost 4 bases, the J end lost 5 bases, and 14 bases lay between the germline ends. Germline V CDR1 and CDR2: SQVTM, ANQGSEA. CDR3 protein: CSVVAFETETQYF. CDR3 nucleotide sequence: TGCAGCGTTGTAGCGTTCGAAACGGAGACCCAGTACTTC. Together with reference TRBV29-1 and TRBJ2-5, the CDR3 gives the full variable domain: SAVISQKPSRDICQRGTSLTIQCQVDSQVTMMFWYRQQPGQSLTLIATANQGSEATYESGFVIDKFPISRPNLTFSTLTVSNMSPEDSSIYLCSVVAFETETQYFGPGTRLLVL.

V gene TRBV5-4 combines with J gene TRBJ2-7, with TRBD2 as a possible D gene (6 bases). The V end was cut by 4 bases, the J end by 4 bases, with 15 bases between. The CDR3 sequence is 14 residues long. From germline, CDR1 is SGHNT and CDR2 YYREEE (reference sequence). The CDR3 nucleotides read TGTGCCAGCAGCGCGGGACTCCAGAGATACGAGCAGTACTTC. Amino acid sequence: CASSAGLQRYEQYF.

The CDR3 region is CASSEWTSHSPV. CDR3 bases: TGTGCCAGCAGTGAATGGACATCGCATTCACCCGTC. The chain joins TRBV2 to TRBJ2-7; D is perhaps TRBD1 (5 bases). This CDR3 region has 12 residues. Per the germline V gene, CDR1 is SNHLY and CDR2 is FYNNEI.

This clone has only one observation. The chain joins TRBV19 to TRBJ1-5; D not resolved. The CDR3 totals 12 residues. Germline CDR1 LNHDA, CDR2 SQIVND (reference sequence). The V end lost 4 bases, the J end lost 7 bases, and 8 bases lay between the germline ends. CDR3 region: CASSRSVQPQHF. The CDR3 coding sequence is TGTGCCAGTAGTAGGTCGGTCCAGCCCCAGCATTTT.

CDR3 nucleotide sequence: TGTGCCAGCAGGAAACAGGGGTCTGGAAACACCATATATTTT. Translating it yields CASRKQGSGNTIYF. The chain has TRBV28 and TRBJ1-3; 7 positions match TRBD1. Germline V lookup: CDR1 MDHEN, CDR2 SYDVKM. The CDR3 has 14 residues. The junction had 3 bases not matched to a gene; V was cut back by 6 bases and J by 1 base.

The sample holds a few counts of this clone. This rearrangement joins TRBV29-1 to TRBJ2-7; unclear D gene. Trimming took 7 bases from V and 1 from J, leaving 11 bases between them. Per the germline V gene, CDR1 is SQVTM and CDR2 is ANQGSEA. The CDR3 is 12 residues long. CDR3 loop: CSANSPSYEQYF. In nucleotides, the CDR3 is TGCAGCGCCAACAGCCCATCCTACGAGCAGTACTTC.

The rearrangement links TRBV5-4 to TRBJ2-7, with 9 bases identical to TRBD1. V trimming: 3 bases; J trimming: 6 bases; junction bases outside the gene matches: 7. CDR1 and CDR2 (germline): SGHNT, YYREEE (reference sequence). The CDR3 runs to 14 residues. The CDR3 region has the DNA TGTGCCAGCAGCTCACCGGGACAGGGACTCGAGCAGTACTTC. Translating it yields CASSSPGQGLEQYF. The variable domain in full, with the rest retrieved from reference TRBV5-4 and TRBJ2-7, is ETGVTQSPTHLIKTRGQQVTLRCSSQSGHNTVSWYQQALGQGPQFIFQYYREEENGRGNFPPRFSGLQFPNYSSELNVNALELDDSALYLCASSSPGQGLEQYFGPGTRLTVT.

A remark on this clone: Other DNA sequences within the sample encode an identical CDR3. This chain joins TRBV15 and TRBJ2-5, with D possibly TRBD2 on 5 matching bases. V lost 0 bases, J lost 5 bases, and 10 bases lay in between. Germline V gives CDR1 LNHNV, CDR2 YYDKDF (reference sequence). The CDR3 runs to 14 residues. CDR3 sequence (DNA): TGTGCCACCAGCAGAGACCGAGCGGAGGAGACCCAGTACTTC. Translated: CATSRDRAEETQYF.